The subject of this entry is one T cell receptor beta chain. Its specific antigen is unknown. Per-base qualities were not stored, and no clone one base away is much larger. These data are taken from a study of T cell changes during pregnancy in multiple sclerosis (dated by TCRdb to between 2017 and 2020). Some background on the complete study: The study examined how the T cell repertoire changed over the course of pregnancy in women with multiple sclerosis.

The CDR3 runs 15 residues from the cysteine to the phenylalanine. The sequence is cut down to CDR3 DNA, 45 bases in frame from base 1. CDR1 and CDR2, looked up from the germline V gene (reference sequence), are SGHAT and FQDESV. Compared with germline, V lacks 6 bases and J lacks 4 bases; bases without a gene match: 5. Libraries came from the immunoSEQ multiplex PCR assay. TCRdb took over this immuneACCESS table, retaining in-frame rearrangements with V and J assigned. Such tables are incomplete; in checked studies, under half of the missing clones stem from an unresolved V gene, and the remainder is unexplained. This sample gives 27,000 or so clones in total; 88% of them show up just once. The leading ten clones occupy roughly 8% of the sample.

The V and J genes are TRBV11-1 and TRBJ2-1; 11 bases in the junction line up with TRBD2. The material was CD8+ T cells from peripheral blood mononuclear cells, obtained in the second trimester of pregnancy. This receptor was taken from a female donor with multiple sclerosis, enrolled in a pregnancy study. For the CDR3, the sequence is CASSLTSGTYNEQFF. In nucleotide form, the sequence is TGTGCCAGCAGTTTGACTAGCGGGACATACAATGAGCAGTTCTTC.